Below are 3 T cell receptor beta chains sequenced from a single sample in a study of T cell responses to AZD1222 COVID-19 vaccine. The data were produced by immunoSEQ multiplex PCR, yet TCRdb's version contains in-frame clones alone and is incomplete. This table has around 140,000 clones, 93% appearing once. The material was peripheral blood, obtained on day 0 of AZD1222 vaccination. The receptors come from an adult in good health.

This clone has just one count. The CDR3 protein is CATRDSLVSYNSPLHF. The DNA of the CDR3 is TGTGCCACCAGAGACAGTTTGGTCTCCTATAATTCACCCCTCCACTTT. The rearrangement links TRBV19 to TRBJ1-6; D might be TRBD1 (5 bases). The germline gives CDR1 LNHDA, CDR2 SQIVND (reference sequence). V was pared by 10 bases and J by 0 bases, with 16 bases between. The CDR3 consists of 16 residues.

The CDR3 protein is CASSSNLQGSGNTIYF. The DNA for the CDR3 is TGTGCCAGCAGCTCGAACCTTCAGGGCTCTGGAAACACCATATATTTT. The chain links TRBV11-1 to TRBJ1-3, with D possibly TRBD1 on 5 matching bases. The germline gives CDR1 SGHAT, CDR2 FQDESV (reference sequence). The CDR3 is made up of 16 amino acids. V dropped 4 bases and J dropped 0 bases, with 13 bases sitting between them.

This chain uses TRBV30 with TRBJ1-2; 9 bases align to TRBD1. CDR1 GTSNPN and CDR2 SVGIG come from the germline V gene (reference sequence). The CDR3 length is 14 residues. V was clipped by 2 bases and J by 7 bases; unmatched bases: 8. CDR3 sequence (DNA): TGTGCCTGGAGTACCGGACAGGGGCTGTCTGGCTACACCTTC. Its translation is CAWSTGQGLSGYTF.